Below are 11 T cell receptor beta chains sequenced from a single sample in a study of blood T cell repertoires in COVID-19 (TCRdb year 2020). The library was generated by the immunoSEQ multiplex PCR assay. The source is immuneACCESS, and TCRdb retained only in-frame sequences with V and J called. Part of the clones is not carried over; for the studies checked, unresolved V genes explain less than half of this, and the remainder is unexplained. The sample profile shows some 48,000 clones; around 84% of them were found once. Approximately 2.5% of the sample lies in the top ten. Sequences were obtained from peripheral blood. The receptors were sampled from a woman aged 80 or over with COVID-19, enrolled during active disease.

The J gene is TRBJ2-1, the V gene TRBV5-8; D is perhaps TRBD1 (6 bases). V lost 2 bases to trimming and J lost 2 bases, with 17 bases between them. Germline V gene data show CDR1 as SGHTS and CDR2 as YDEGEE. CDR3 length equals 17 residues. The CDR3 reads CASSFSGTSLTYNEQFF. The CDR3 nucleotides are TGTGCCAGCAGCTTTTCCGGGACATCTCTTACCTACAATGAGCAGTTCTTC.

CDR3 coding DNA: TGTGCCAGCAGCGTAGACCCGGGTTCTAACTATGGCTACACCTTC. Protein: CASSVDPGSNYGYTF. The rearrangement uses TRBV9 and TRBJ1-2; D call uncertain. The V end lost 0 bases, the J end lost 0 bases, and 9 bases lay between the germline ends. CDR1 and CDR2 from the germline V gene are SGDLS and YYNGEE. There are 15 residues in the CDR3.

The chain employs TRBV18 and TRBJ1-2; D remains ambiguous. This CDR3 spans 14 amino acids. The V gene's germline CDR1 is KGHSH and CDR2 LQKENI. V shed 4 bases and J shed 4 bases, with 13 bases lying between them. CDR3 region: CASSQPGEAYGYTF. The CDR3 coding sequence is TGTGCCAGCTCACAGCCGGGAGAGGCCTATGGCTACACCTTC.

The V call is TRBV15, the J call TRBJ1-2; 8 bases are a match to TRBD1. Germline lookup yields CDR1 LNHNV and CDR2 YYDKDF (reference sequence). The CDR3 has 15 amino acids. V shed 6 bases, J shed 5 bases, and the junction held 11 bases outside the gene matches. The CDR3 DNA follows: TGTGCCACCAGTTATAAGGGGACAGGTCTTTATGGCTACACCTTC. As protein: CATSYKGTGLYGYTF.

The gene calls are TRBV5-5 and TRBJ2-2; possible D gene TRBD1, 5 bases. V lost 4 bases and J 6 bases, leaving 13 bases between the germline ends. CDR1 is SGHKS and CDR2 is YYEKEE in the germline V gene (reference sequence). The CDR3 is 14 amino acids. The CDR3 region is CASSVVMGPGELFF. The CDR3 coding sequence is TGTGCCAGCAGCGTGGTCATGGGGCCCGGGGAGCTGTTTTTT.

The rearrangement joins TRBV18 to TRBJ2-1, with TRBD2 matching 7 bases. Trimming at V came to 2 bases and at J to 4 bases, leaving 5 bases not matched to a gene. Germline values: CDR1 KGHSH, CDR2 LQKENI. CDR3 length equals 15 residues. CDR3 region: CASSPSAGSYNEQFF. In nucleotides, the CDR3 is TGTGCCAGCTCACCATCAGCGGGATCTTACAATGAGCAGTTCTTC.

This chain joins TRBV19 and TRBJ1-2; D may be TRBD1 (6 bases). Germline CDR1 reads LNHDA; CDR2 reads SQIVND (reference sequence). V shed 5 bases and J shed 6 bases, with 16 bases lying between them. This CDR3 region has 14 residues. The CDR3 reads CASSRRARGDGYTF. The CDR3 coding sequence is TGTGCCAGTAGTCGCCGGGCCAGGGGTGATGGCTACACCTTC.

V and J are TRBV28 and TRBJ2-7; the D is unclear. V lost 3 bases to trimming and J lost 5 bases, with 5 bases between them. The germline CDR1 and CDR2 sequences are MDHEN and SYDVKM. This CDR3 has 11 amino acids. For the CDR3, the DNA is TGTGCCAGCAGTTTTCTCCACGAGCAGTACTTC. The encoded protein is CASSFLHEQYF.

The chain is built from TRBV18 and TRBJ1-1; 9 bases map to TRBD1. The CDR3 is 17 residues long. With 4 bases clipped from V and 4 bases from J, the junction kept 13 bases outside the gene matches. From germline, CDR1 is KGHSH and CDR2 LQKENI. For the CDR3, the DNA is TGTGCCAGCTCACTACGAACAGGGGGCTCGTTCGTCACTGAAGCTTTCTTT. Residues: CASSLRTGGSFVTEAFF.

CDR3 in amino acids: CASTGQGARDTEAFF. For the CDR3, the DNA is TGTGCCAGCACCGGACAGGGGGCGCGGGACACTGAAGCTTTCTTT. The rearrangement joins TRBV6-1 to TRBJ1-1; 11 bases are a match to TRBD1. After removal of 7 bases from V and 3 bases from J, the junction contained 7 bases not matched to a gene. This CDR3 has 15 amino acids. Germline V gene data show CDR1 as MNHNS and CDR2 as SASEGT.

The CDR3 loop is CASGGTARNTEAFF. For the CDR3, the DNA is TGTGCCAGCGGGGGGACAGCTAGGAACACTGAAGCTTTCTTT. V is TRBV6-5 and J is TRBJ1-1, with 7 bases lining up with TRBD1. V lost 8 bases, J lost 1 base, and 7 bases stayed unmatched. Per germline, CDR1 MNHEY and CDR2 SVGAGI. The length of the CDR3 is 14 residues.